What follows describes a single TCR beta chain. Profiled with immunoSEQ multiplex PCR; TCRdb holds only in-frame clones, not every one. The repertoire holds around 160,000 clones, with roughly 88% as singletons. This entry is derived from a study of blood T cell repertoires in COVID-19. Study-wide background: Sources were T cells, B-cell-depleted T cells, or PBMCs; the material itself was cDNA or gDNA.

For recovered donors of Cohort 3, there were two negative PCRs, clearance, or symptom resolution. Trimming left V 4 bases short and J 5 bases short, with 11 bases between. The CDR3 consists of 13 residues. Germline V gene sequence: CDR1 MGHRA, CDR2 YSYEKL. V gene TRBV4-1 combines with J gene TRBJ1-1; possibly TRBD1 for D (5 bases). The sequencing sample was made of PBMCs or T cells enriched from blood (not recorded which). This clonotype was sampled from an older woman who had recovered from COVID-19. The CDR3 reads CASSLAGGTEAFF. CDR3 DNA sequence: TGCGCCAGCAGCCTTGCGGGGGGTACTGAAGCTTTCTTT.